This TCR beta chain was captured by sequencing in a study of cytomegalovirus exposure and HLA in healthy donors. The PCR made use of 60 Vbeta and 13 Jbeta primers. Some clones are missing from TCRdb's copy, which holds only in-frame ones; the method was immunoSEQ multiplex PCR. Among about 120,000 clones listed, about 85% were seen once. Germline CDR1 and CDR2: SGHVS and FQNEAQ. This CDR3 has 16 amino acids. V was trimmed by 3 bases and J by 5 bases, leaving 16 bases between them. The V call is TRBV7-8, the J call TRBJ2-2; TRBD1 might be the D (5 bases). This receptor was identified in a man aged 18 to 35 in good health and CMV-seropositive. The specimen sequenced was PBMCs. The CDR3 bases are TGTGCCAGCAGCTTGACGATAGGGGAAGTGACCGGGGAGCTGTTTTTT. Translated, it gives CASSLTIGEVTGELFF.